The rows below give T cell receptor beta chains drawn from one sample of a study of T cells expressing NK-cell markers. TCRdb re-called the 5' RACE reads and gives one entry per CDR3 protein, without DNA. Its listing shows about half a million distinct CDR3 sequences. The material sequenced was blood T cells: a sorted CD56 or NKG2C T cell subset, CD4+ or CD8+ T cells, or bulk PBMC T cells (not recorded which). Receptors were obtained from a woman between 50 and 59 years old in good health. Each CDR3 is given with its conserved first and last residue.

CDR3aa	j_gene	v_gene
CASSHLRGFTDTQYF	TRBJ2-3	TRBV5-1
CATSDLRPDTQYF	TRBJ2-3	TRBV24-1
CSVEGTRGNYNEQFF	TRBJ2-1	TRBV29-1
CASRLQTGGLTGELFF	TRBJ2-2	TRBV5-1
CASSRKSSGRHQETQYF	TRBJ2-5	TRBV7-2
CASSLGTLGGSPLHF	TRBJ1-6	TRBV5-1
CASGTSVRAGEQFF	TRBJ2-1	TRBV11-2
CAISRMSSGRTPDTQYF	TRBJ2-3	TRBV10-3
CASQTRGLDTQYF	TRBJ2-3	TRBV12-3/TRBV12-4
CASSFRVGTGELFF	TRBJ2-2	TRBV7-2
CASSSDRAPSYNEQFF	TRBJ2-1	TRBV27
CASSYGYNEQFF	TRBJ2-1	TRBV6-5
CASMGVMAVTDTQYF	TRBJ2-3	TRBV6-1
CASSLDGTTRQPQHF	TRBJ1-5	TRBV12-3/TRBV12-4
CSARIPGQNTEAFF	TRBJ1-1	TRBV20-1
CASSVTGQGTYNEQFF	TRBJ2-1	TRBV9
CASEKSGIYEQYF	TRBJ2-7	TRBV12-3/TRBV12-4
CASSPGFEQFF	TRBJ2-1	TRBV4-1
CAWSVAQKGQGVFATNEKLFF	TRBJ1-4	TRBV30
CAWSIQGVAEAFF	TRBJ1-1	TRBV30
CASLPGQQETQYF	TRBJ2-5	TRBV12-3/TRBV12-4
CASSQGGIRGEKLFF	TRBJ1-4	TRBV4-1
CSVSTSGGGELFF	TRBJ2-2	TRBV29-1
CASSLLSRSGRDQETQYF	TRBJ2-5	TRBV7-9
CASSLAPLGGNEQFF	TRBJ2-1	TRBV6-5